This T cell receptor beta chain was identified in a study of Ad26.COV2.S vaccination and SARS-CoV-2 variants. Across the study: Donor was assigned to the Ad26.COV2.S arm of trial COV1001. The authors gave Ad26.COV2.S intramuscularly, either once or twice 56 days apart.

Overall study findings and caveats: Breadth of non-spike TCRs did not differ between vaccinees and placebo recipients.

The assay was immunoSEQ multiplex PCR, and TCRdb's table has in-frame clones only and misses some. The sample carries 200,000 to 300,000 clones, over 75% recorded once. V lost 4 bases, J lost 5 bases, and 8 bases stayed unmatched. Germline CDR1 reads LGHDT; CDR2 reads YNNKEL (reference sequence). The CDR3 sequence is 16 residues long. Details on this clone: The antigen is undetermined.

Regarding treatment: 15 to 20 received Ad26.COV2.S at low or high dose, single or two shots; roughly 5 received placebo; per-sample allocation not given. Day 63 after the first injection of vaccine or placebo was the sampling time. An Ad26 vector carrying the Wuhan-strain SARS-CoV-2 spike served as the vaccine. The sequence came from a person between 18 and 65 years old who received the Ad26.COV2.S COVID-19 vaccine or a placebo. This chain joins TRBV3-1 (or the pseudogene TRBV3-2) and TRBJ2-7, with TRBD2 identical over 13 bases. Source: peripheral blood, taken in a trial of Ad26.COV2.S vaccine versus placebo. In DNA form, the CDR3 reads TGTGCCAGCAGCCCTACTCGACTAGCGGGGGGTCACGAGCAGTACTTC. Protein: CASSPTRLAGGHEQYF.